These 18 T cell receptor beta chains share one sample of origin, sequenced in a study of CD8 T cells in ankylosing spondylitis. TCRdb passed the 5' RACE reads through MiXCR, listing each CDR3 protein once. The sample holds about 240,000 distinct CDR3 sequences, approximately 9% seen once. The sample taken for sequencing was blood, either unsorted or a sorted T cell fraction (not recorded which). These receptors came from a male donor with ankylosing spondylitis or in good health (not recorded which).

This clonotype was recorded a few times. The chain joins TRBV15 to TRBJ2-7, with a weak D call TRBD1 (5 bases). This CDR3 has 13 amino acids. Trimming took off 4 bases at V and 3 bases at J, with 10 bases between the two ends. CDR1 is LNHNV, CDR2 YYDKDF, per germline (reference sequence). The CDR3 DNA reads TGTGCCACCAGCACAGGGATCGGCTACGAGCAGTACTTC. Protein sequence: CATSTGIGYEQYF.

The table lists this clonotype with many counts. Written as DNA, the CDR3 is TGTGCTAGTGGTTTGTCGACGCGTCAGCCCCAGCATTTT. This codes for CASGLSTRQPQHF. The chain links TRBV12-5 to TRBJ1-5, with unresolved D. The CDR3 spans 13 residues. V lost 2 bases, J lost 6 bases, and 8 bases lay in between. CDR1 is LGHNT and CDR2 is FRNRAP in the germline V gene.

At least ten counts were recorded for this clonotype. The chain carries TRBV5-1 and TRBJ1-1, with TRBD1 identical over 8 bases. This CDR3 is 14 amino acids long. CDR1 is SGHRS, CDR2 YFSETQ, per germline. Unmatched junction bases numbered 10, after V lost 4 bases and J lost 8 bases. This CDR3 reads CASSDTGGVVEAFF. The CDR3 region has the DNA TGCGCCAGCAGCGACACAGGGGGAGTGGTGGAAGCTTTCTTT.

In its sample, this clonotype was seen many times. CDR3 region: CASSSWTSGSSYNEQFF. CDR3 DNA: TGTGCCAGCAGTTCGTGGACTAGCGGGAGCTCCTACAATGAGCAGTTCTTC. J is TRBJ2-1 and V is TRBV6-5; 13 nucleotides agree with TRBD2. The CDR3 extends over 17 amino acids. The germline V gene encodes CDR1 MNHEY and CDR2 SVGAGI. Trimming took 4 bases from V and 0 from J; bases not matched to a gene: 3.

This clonotype was detected many times. The chain employs TRBV12-3 or TRBV12-4 and TRBJ2-1; either TRBD1 or TRBD2 may supply D (5 bases each). Between the trimmed V and J ends, which lost 5 bases and 10 bases, there was a span of 21 bases. The CDR3 sequence is 15 residues long. CDR3 coding DNA: TGTGCCAGCAGTCTACCGGGACGGATGGGCAGGGAGCAGTTCTTC. This sequence encodes CASSLPGRMGREQFF.

The chain employs TRBV7-2 and TRBJ2-7, with 10 bases that match TRBD2. Germline CDR1 and CDR2: SGHTA and FQGNSA. The J segment lost 4 bases and the V segment lost 1 base, leaving 4 bases of the junction unmatched. This CDR3 has 15 residues. The CDR3 region has the DNA TGTGCCAGCAGCTTAGGTAGCGGGAGGAGATACGAGCAGTACTTC. It encodes CASSLGSGRRYEQYF.

This clonotype was seen repeatedly, ten times or more. The chain joins TRBV20-1 to TRBJ2-1; tentative D call: TRBD2 (5 bases). Trimming stripped 5 bases from V and 9 bases from J, with 14 bases between. The CDR3 runs to 12 residues. The germline CDR1 and CDR2 sequences are DFQATT and SNEGSKA (reference sequence). CDR3 sequence reads: CSAYRGMGEQFF. CDR3 nucleotide sequence: TGCAGTGCTTACCGGGGAATGGGTGAGCAGTTCTTC.

There are many counts of this clonotype. This chain uses TRBV21-1 with TRBJ1-3; whether TRBD1, the table's D call, matches the DNA was not checked. TRBV21-1 is reported as a pseudogene. The CDR3 spans 19 residues. CDR3 sequence: CASSTTFPGQGYSGNTIYF. CDR3 DNA sequence: TGTGCCAGCAGCACCACCTTCCCGGGACAGGGCTACTCTGGAAACACCATATATTTT.

This clonotype came up a few times. J is TRBJ1-2 and V is TRBV7-2, with unresolved D. The CDR3 consists of 15 residues. Germline V gene data show CDR1 as SGHTA and CDR2 as FQGNSA. Trimming cost V 2 bases and J 8 bases, with 18 bases left between them. The CDR3 protein is CASSLRSAGVEGYTF. As DNA, the CDR3 is TGTGCCAGCAGCTTAAGGTCAGCCGGAGTGGAAGGCTACACCTTC.

This clonotype was seen repeatedly, ten times or more. The genes are TRBV5-1 and TRBJ1-1; D gene ambiguous. The V end lost 0 bases, the J end lost 4 bases, and 13 bases lay between the germline ends. The CDR3 is 15 residues long. Germline V gene data show CDR1 as SGHRS and CDR2 as YFSETQ. CDR3 loop: CASSLDTTSGTEAFF. The CDR3 DNA reads as TGCGCCAGCAGCTTGGACACTACAAGTGGCACTGAAGCTTTCTTT.

This clonotype was detected many times. The V gene is TRBV5-1, the J gene TRBJ2-3, with 14 bases aligning to TRBD2. With V trimmed by 0 bases and J by 0 bases, 3 bases remained unmatched. The length of the CDR3 is 18 residues. Germline V gene sequence: CDR1 SGHRS, CDR2 YFSETQ. Here the CDR3 reads CASSLGTSGGPSTDTQYF. The CDR3 DNA is TGCGCCAGCAGCTTGGGGACTAGCGGGGGGCCAAGCACAGATACGCAGTATTTT.

This chain connects TRBV30 to TRBJ2-1; perhaps TRBD2 as D (7 bases). Between the trimmed V and J ends, which lost 1 base and 8 bases, there was a span of 15 bases. The germline CDR1 and CDR2 sequences are GTSNPN and SVGIG (reference sequence). The CDR3 spans 14 residues. CDR3 nucleotides: TGTGCCTGGAGTGAGTTGGGGGGGGCCTATGAGCAGTTCTTC. This translates into CAWSELGGAYEQFF.

The table lists this clonotype with many counts. This chain uses TRBV20-1 with TRBJ1-5; D gene ambiguous. CDR1 and CDR2 (germline): DFQATT, SNEGSKA (reference sequence). The CDR3 is made up of 11 amino acids. The V and J ends lost 6 bases and 3 bases respectively, with 6 bases between them. CDR3 region: CSAGYNQPQHF. Here the CDR3 DNA reads TGCAGTGCGGGATACAATCAGCCCCAGCATTTT.

This clonotype was counted at least ten times. This sequence joins TRBV5-1 and TRBJ2-7, with a tentative D call TRBD2 (5 bases). The V end was cut by 3 bases, the J end by 3 bases, with 13 bases between. Germline V gives CDR1 SGHRS, CDR2 YFSETQ. There are 14 residues in the CDR3. CDR3: CASSYEPGVYEQYF. DNA of the CDR3: TGCGCCAGCAGCTACGAACCCGGGGTCTACGAGCAGTACTTC.

Note on this clonotype: A single base separates this from a much larger clone, so it may be a read error. This chain links TRBV20-1 with TRBJ2-6; 9 bases match TRBD1. This CDR3 has 18 residues. In germline, CDR1 is DFQATT, CDR2 SNEGSKA (reference sequence). CDR3 residues: CCARPGQGVFSGANVLTF. As DNA, the CDR3 is TGCTGTGCTAGGCCGGGACAGGGAGTGTTTTCTGGGGCCAACGTCCTGACTTTC.

This clonotype came up many times. The chain carries TRBV2 and TRBJ1-1; 8 nucleotides match TRBD1. Germline V CDR1 and CDR2: SNHLY, FYNNEI. The ends lost 6 bases at V and 6 bases at J; junction bases unmatched: 6. The CDR3 contains 13 residues. The CDR3 sequence is CASRVDRGAEAFF. The DNA of the CDR3 is TGTGCCAGCAGGGTAGACAGGGGTGCTGAAGCTTTCTTT.

The rearrangement uses TRBV20-1 and TRBJ2-3; D tentatively reads TRBD1 or TRBD2 (5 bases each). Germline V gives CDR1 DFQATT, CDR2 SNEGSKA (reference sequence). V lost 0 bases and J 2 bases, leaving 15 bases between the germline ends. This CDR3 spans 16 amino acids. In nucleotides, the CDR3 is TGCAGTGCTAGAGATCGGGACCGATACCTCACAGATACGCAGTATTTT. Its translation is CSARDRDRYLTDTQYF.

This clonotype was observed many times. V is TRBV5-1 and J is TRBJ2-5; the D gene could be TRBD1 or TRBD2 (5 bases each). The CDR3 is 14 amino acids. The germline CDR1 and CDR2 sequences are SGHRS and YFSETQ. The V end lost 1 base, the J end lost 4 bases, and 11 bases lay between the germline ends. The CDR3 reads CASSLLTGRETQYF. The CDR3 nucleotides read TGCGCCAGCAGCTTGTTGACGGGACGAGAGACCCAGTACTTC.